This T cell receptor (beta chain) came from a study of blood T cell repertoires in COVID-19. In the original workflow: Estimated nucleated cell counts came from reference gene primer amplification. Measured with immunoSEQ multiplex PCR; TCRdb has only the in-frame clones, and not every one. V, J and clone size are taken as reported in that table, and D and trimming were inferred from the DNA itself. The data contain roughly 100,000 clones, about nine tenths of them singletons. CDR1 is SGHDT and CDR2 is YYEEEE in the germline V gene. The CDR3 is 16 amino acids. V trimming: 5 bases; J trimming: 4 bases; junction bases outside the gene matches: 10.

This chain joins TRBV5-6 and TRBJ2-3; 10 bases map to TRBD1. This sequence was found in a human donor with active COVID-19. The donor label of this sample is uncertain. The material sequenced was peripheral blood. The CDR3 DNA reads TGTGCCAGCAGGGAGACCGGGACAGGGGACCCAGATACGCAGTATTTT. Translating gives CASRETGTGDPDTQYF.